A single TCR beta chain is shown here with its context. This clonotype has a handful of counts. Its antigen is unknown. Base quality data are lacking; no much larger clone is found one base away. This entry comes from a study of blood T cells in healthy people across ages (dated by TCRdb to the mid-2010s). Regarding the study in general: In model experiments, template switching captured roughly one uniquely barcoded TCR beta cDNA molecule for every two T cells. Using deep sequencing normalized with unique cDNA molecular identifiers, the study measured how TCR beta repertoire diversity changes with age. The donors were split into four age groups: young (average about 15 years), middle-aged (around 40), aged (about 62) and long-lived (approximately 80). Donors of different ages were randomly distributed across sequencing lanes to avoid experimental bias. Using the same blood draw, the study looked at two additional independent replicas of 1 million unique cDNA reads for two donors, one aged 18 to 30 and the other aged 80 or older.

Donors were a few dozen systemically healthy Caucasian individuals from Russia aged roughly 6 to 90 years. Each donor gave around 9 milliliters of peripheral blood, collected into EDTA-treated Vacutainer tubes. Ficoll-Paque density-gradient centrifugation was used to isolate PBMCs, with at least 6 million per sample. Total RNA, at least 6 micrograms per sample, was extracted from PBMCs with Trizol reagent. Naive CD45RAhigh/CD27high T cell percentages were measured by flow cytometry on a PBMC aliquot from every donor. The research as a whole found: The CMV infection status of donors was not known, potentially confounding age-related changes in expanded clonotypes. Bulk unsorted PBMC profiling prevented conclusive comparison of naive and antigen-experienced compartments. Observed TCR beta diversity per million T cells fell roughly linearly with age, and a significant reduction was already apparent by age approximately 40. Estimates of total diversity from one million sequenced T cells were regarded as lower bounds and underestimates. Compared with the aged group, the long-lived group had more naive CD4+ T cells, fewer expanded clones and increased TCR diversity, a pattern suggesting age selection. A strong correlation was found between observed TCR beta diversity and the percentage of naive T cells measured by flow cytometry.

Libraries were made using 5' RACE. TCRdb shows the sequencer as Illumina HiSeq 2500. The second PCR ran for roughly 6 to 11 cycles and used a J-beta primer mix along with a sample-barcoded 5' primer. Each TCR beta cDNA molecule received a unique molecular identifier from a template-switch 5' adaptor carrying 12 random nucleotides. At least 2.5 million CDR3-containing paired-end reads were obtained from each sample. First-strand cDNA was synthesized from all RNA with the Mint cDNA synthesis kit, primed by a TRBC-specific oligonucleotide. Following uracil-DNA glycosylase treatment, all cDNA underwent a first 18-cycle PCR with the universal primers M1SS and BC2_uni_R. The original pipeline was this. For normalization, 1 million high-quality reads, each with a distinct molecular identifier, were randomly selected from each sample. Reads with shared molecular identifiers were discarded instead of being binned into consensus sequences. CDR3 identification, clonotype clustering and error correction used MiTCR with a Q25 quality threshold and the strictest error-elimination algorithm. A nonparametric unseen species model with Euler transformation was used to estimate a lower bound on total TCR beta diversity. TCRdb applied fastp at Q25 and MiXCR to the public reads, then kept only in-frame beta chains. Each CDR3 protein appears once, grouped with its most common genes and DNA. V and J calls and clone size were set by TCRdb, not the authors. This sample comprises around 1,100,000 distinct CDR3 sequences, under 40% of them detected only once. Around 14% of the sample rests with the top ten.

V and J lose 3 bases and 0 bases, and a span of 11 bases separates them. CDR1 and CDR2 were assigned from the germline V gene as SQVTM and ANQGSEA. The CDR3 measures 14 amino acids from cysteine to phenylalanine. Left in the record is the CDR3 DNA by itself, 42 bases read in frame from the first base. The TCR originated in a man aged 18 to 29 in good health. Sequenced input: blood. This receptor chain uses TRBV29-1 and TRBJ1-2; the D segment cannot be called with confidence. The CDR3 protein sequence reads: CSVDGVGANYGYTF. The bases are TGCAGCGTTGATGGGGTTGGGGCTAACTATGGCTACACCTTC. With all but the CDR3 taken from the reference TRBV29-1 and TRBJ1-2 genes, the full variable domain is: SAVISQKPSRDICQRGTSLTIQCQVDSQVTMMFWYRQQPGQSLTLIATANQGSEATYESGFVIDKFPISRPNLTFSTLTVSNMSPEDSSIYLCSVDGVGANYGYTFGSGTRLTVV.